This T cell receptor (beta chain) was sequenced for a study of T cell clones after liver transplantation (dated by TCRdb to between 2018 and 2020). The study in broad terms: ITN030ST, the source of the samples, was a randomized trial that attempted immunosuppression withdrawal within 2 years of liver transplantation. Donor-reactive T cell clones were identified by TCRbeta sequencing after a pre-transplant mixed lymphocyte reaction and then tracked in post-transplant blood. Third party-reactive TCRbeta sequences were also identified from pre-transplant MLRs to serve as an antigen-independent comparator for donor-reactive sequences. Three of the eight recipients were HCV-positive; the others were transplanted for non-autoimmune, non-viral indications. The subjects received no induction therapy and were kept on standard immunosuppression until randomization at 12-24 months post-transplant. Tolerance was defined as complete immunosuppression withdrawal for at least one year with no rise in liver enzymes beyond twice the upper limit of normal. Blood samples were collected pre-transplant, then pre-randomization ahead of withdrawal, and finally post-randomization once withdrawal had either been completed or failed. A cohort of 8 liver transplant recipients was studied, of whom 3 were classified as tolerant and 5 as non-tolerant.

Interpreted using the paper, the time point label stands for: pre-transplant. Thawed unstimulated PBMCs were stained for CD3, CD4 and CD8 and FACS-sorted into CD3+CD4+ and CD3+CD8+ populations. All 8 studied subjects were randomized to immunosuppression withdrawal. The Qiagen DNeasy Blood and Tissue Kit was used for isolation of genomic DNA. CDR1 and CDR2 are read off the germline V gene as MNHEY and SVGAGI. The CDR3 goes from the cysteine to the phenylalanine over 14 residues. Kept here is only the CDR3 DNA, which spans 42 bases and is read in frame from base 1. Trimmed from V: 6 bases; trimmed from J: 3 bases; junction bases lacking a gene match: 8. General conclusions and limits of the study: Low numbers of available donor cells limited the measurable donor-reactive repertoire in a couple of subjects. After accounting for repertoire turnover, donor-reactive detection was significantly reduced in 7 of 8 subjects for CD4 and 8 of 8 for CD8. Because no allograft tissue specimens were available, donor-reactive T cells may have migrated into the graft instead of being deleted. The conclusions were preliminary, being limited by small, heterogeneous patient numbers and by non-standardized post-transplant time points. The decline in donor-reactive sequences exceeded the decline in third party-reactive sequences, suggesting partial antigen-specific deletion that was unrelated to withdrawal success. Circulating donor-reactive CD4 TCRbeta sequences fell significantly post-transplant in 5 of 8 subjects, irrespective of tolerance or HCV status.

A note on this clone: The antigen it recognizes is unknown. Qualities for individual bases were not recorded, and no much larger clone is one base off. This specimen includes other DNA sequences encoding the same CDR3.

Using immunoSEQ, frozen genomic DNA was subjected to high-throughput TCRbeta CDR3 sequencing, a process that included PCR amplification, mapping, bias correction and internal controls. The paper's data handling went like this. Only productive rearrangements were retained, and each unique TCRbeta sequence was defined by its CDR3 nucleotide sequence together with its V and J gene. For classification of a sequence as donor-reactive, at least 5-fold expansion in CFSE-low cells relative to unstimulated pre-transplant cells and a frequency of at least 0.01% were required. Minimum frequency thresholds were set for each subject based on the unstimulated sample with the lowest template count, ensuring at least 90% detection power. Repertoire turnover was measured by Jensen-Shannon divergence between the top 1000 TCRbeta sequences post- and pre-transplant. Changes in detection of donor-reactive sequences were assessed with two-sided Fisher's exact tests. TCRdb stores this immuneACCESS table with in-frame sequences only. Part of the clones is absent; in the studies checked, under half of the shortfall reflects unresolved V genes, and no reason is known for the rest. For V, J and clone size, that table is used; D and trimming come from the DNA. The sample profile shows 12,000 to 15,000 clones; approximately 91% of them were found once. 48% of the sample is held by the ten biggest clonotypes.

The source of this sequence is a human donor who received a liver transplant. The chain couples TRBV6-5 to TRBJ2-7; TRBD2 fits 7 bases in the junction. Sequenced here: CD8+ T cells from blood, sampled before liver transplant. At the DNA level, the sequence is TGTGCCAGCAGAGCCGGAACGGGGGGCTACGAGCAGTACTTC. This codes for CASRAGTGGYEQYF.